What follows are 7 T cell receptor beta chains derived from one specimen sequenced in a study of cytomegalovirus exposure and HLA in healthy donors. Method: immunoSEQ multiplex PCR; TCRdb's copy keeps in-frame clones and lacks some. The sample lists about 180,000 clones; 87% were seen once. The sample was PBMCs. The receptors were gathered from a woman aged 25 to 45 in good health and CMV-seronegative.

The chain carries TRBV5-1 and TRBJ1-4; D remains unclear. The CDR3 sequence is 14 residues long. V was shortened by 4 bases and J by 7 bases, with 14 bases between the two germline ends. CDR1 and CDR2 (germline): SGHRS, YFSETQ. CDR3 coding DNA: TGCGCCAGCAGCCCTGGGAGGGTGGGTGAAAAACTGTTTTTT. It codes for CASSPGRVGEKLFF.

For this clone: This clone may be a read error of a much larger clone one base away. In DNA, the CDR3 is TGTGCCAGCAAAGGAGGCCAATTACAAAGGAAAGACTTC. This encodes CASKGGQLQRKDF. V is TRBV2 and J is TRBJ2-5; TRBD2 might be the D (5 bases). Germline V gene sequence: CDR1 SNHLY, CDR2 FYNNEI. The CDR3 sequence is 13 residues long.

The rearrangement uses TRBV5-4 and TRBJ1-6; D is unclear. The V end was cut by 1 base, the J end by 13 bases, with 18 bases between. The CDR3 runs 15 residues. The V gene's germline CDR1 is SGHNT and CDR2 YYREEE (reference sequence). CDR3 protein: CASSLYVTPGAPLHF. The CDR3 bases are TGTGCCAGCAGCTTGTATGTGACGCCGGGTGCCCCCCTCCACTTT.

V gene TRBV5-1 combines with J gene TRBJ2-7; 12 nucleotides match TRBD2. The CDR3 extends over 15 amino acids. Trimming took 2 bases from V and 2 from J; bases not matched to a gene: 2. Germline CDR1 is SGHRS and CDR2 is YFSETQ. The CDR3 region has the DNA TGCGCCAGCAGCTTTGGACTAGCGGGGACCTACGAGCAGTACTTC. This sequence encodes CASSFGLAGTYEQYF.

This CDR3 is CASSPQRTGGRGNTEAFF. In nucleotides, the CDR3 is TGTGCCAGCTCACCACAGAGGACAGGGGGTCGGGGGAACACTGAAGCTTTCTTT. This chain links TRBV18 with TRBJ1-1, with 10 bases lining up with TRBD1. Germline V lookup: CDR1 KGHSH, CDR2 LQKENI. V lost 1 base and J lost 1; bases outside the gene matches: 9. This CDR3 contains 18 residues. The full variable domain, in which reference TRBV18 and TRBJ1-1 provide the parts outside the CDR3, is NAGVMQNPRHLVRRRGQEARLRCSPMKGHSHVYWYRQLPEEGLKFMVYLQKENIIDESGMPKERFSAEFPKEGPSILRIQQVVRGDSAAYFCASSPQRTGGRGNTEAFFGQGTRLTVV.

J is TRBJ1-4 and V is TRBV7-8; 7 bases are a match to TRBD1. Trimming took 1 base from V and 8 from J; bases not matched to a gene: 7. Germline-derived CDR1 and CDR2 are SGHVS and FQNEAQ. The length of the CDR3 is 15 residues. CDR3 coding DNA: TGTGCCAGCAGCTTAGGAGACAGGGATGCAGAAAAACTGTTTTTT. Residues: CASSLGDRDAEKLFF.

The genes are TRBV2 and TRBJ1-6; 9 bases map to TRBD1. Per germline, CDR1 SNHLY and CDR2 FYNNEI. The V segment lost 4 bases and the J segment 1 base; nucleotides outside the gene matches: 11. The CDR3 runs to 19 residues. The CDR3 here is CASSGRGQGSYSYNSPLHF. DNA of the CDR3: TGTGCCAGCAGTGGGCGGGGACAGGGTTCTTATTCCTATAATTCACCCCTCCACTTT.